This entry concerns a single T cell receptor (beta chain). Its cognate antigen is unknown. This specimen comes from a study of long-term antiretroviral therapy in people with HIV. Overall study results and limits: Blood obtained between the mid-2000s and the late 2010s may reflect older ART regimens.

CDR3 size: 16 residues. V lost 4 bases and J lost 5, with 20 bases in between. The germline V gene encodes CDR1 SGHDN and CDR2 FVKESK. Runs used v3.0 of the immunoSEQ assay and were done at survey level. Roughly 35,000-55,000 T-cell genomes per sample were the sequencing target. Assay used: immunoSEQ multiplex PCR; TCRdb lists only in-frame clones, some missing. The repertoire has tens of thousands of clones, 80% to 90% of them found once; the top ten carry approximately 14%. This chain connects TRBV14 to TRBJ2-5; TRBD1 might be the D (6 bases). This clonotype was sampled from a man between 18 and 35 years old with HIV. The sequenced sample was unsorted PBMCs, obtained 0.3 years after starting antiretroviral therapy. CDR3 residues: CASSLTWARGRETQYF. The CDR3 nucleotides read TGTGCCAGCAGCCTTACCTGGGCCAGGGGCAGGGAGACCCAGTACTTC.